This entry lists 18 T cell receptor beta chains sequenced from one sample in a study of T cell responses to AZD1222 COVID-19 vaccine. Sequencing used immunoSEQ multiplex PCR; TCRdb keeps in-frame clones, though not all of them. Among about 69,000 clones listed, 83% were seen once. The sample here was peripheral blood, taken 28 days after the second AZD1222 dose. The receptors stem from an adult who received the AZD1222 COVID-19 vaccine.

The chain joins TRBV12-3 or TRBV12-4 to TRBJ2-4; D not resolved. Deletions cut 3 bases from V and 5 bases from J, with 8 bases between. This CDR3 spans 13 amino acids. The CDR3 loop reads CASSFQHQNIQYF. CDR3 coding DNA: TGTGCCAGCAGTTTCCAACACCAAAACATTCAGTACTTC.

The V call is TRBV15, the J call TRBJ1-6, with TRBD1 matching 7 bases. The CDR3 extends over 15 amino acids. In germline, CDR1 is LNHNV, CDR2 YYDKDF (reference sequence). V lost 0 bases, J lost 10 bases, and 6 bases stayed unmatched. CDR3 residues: CATSRELGRGSPLHF. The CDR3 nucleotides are TGTGCCACCAGCAGAGAGTTGGGCAGGGGGTCACCCCTCCACTTT.

The CDR3 region is CASSTYSGTSGSYNEQFF. Here the CDR3 DNA reads TGTGCCAGTAGTACTTACTCCGGGACTAGCGGCTCCTACAATGAGCAGTTCTTC. V gene TRBV19 combines with J gene TRBJ2-1; 11 bases fit TRBD2. The CDR3 sequence is 18 residues long. The germline gives CDR1 LNHDA, CDR2 SQIVND (reference sequence). V lost 4 bases to trimming and J lost 0 bases; unmatched junction nucleotides: 8.

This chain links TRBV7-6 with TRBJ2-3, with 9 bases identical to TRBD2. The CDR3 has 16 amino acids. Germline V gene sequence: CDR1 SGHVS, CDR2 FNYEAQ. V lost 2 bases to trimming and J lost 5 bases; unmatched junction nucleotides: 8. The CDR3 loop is CASSLFAGGLGDTQYF. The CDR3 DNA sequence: TGTGCCAGCAGCTTATTTGCGGGGGGGCTTGGAGATACGCAGTATTTT. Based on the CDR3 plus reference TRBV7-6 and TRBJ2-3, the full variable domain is GAGVSQSPRYKVTKRGQDVALRCDPISGHVSLYWYRQALGQGPEFLTYFNYEAQQDKSGLPNDRFSAERPEGSISTLTIQRTEQRDSAMYRCASSLFAGGLGDTQYFGPGTRLTVL.

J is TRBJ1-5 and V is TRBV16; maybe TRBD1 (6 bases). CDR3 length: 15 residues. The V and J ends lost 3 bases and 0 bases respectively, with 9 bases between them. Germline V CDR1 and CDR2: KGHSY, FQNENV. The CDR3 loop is CASSQMDSSNQPQHF. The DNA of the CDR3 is TGTGCCAGCAGCCAGATGGACAGTAGCAATCAGCCCCAGCATTTT.

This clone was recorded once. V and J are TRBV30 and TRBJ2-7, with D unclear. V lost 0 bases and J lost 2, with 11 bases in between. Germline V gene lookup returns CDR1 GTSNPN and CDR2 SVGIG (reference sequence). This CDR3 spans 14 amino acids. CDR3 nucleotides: TGTGCCTGGAGTGTACCTGGGCTAGCCTACGAGCAGTACTTC. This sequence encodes CAWSVPGLAYEQYF.

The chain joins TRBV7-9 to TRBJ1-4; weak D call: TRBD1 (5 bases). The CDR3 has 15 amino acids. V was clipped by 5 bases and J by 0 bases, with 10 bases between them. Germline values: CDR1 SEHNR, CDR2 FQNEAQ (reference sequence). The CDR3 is CASSPGVATNEKLFF. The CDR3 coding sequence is TGTGCCAGCAGCCCGGGGGTTGCAACTAATGAAAAACTGTTTTTT. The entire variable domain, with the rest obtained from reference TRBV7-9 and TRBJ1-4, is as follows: DTGVSQNPRHKITKRGQNVTFRCDPISEHNRLYWYRQTLGQGPEFLTYFQNEAQLEKSRLLSDRFSAERPKGSFSTLEIQRTEQGDSAMYLCASSPGVATNEKLFFGSGTQLSVL.

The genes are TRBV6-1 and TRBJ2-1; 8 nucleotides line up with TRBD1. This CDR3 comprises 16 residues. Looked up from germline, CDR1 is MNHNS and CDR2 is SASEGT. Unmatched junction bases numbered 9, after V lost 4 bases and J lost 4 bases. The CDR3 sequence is CASSGLQGASYNEQFF. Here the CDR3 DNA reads TGTGCCAGCAGTGGCCTGCAGGGGGCCTCGTACAATGAGCAGTTCTTC.

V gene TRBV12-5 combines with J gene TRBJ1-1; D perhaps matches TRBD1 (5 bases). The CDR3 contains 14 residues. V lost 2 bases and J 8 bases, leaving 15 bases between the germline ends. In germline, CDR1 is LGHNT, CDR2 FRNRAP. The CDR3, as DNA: TGTGCTAGTGGTTTGTCACAGGATGGGTCAGAAGCTTTCTTT. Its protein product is CASGLSQDGSEAFF. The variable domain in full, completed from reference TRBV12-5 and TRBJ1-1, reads DARVTQTPRHKVTEMGQEVTMRCQPILGHNTVFWYRQTMMQGLELLAYFRNRAPLDDSGMPKDRFSAEMPDATLATLKIQPSEPRDSAVYFCASGLSQDGSEAFFGQGTRLTVV.

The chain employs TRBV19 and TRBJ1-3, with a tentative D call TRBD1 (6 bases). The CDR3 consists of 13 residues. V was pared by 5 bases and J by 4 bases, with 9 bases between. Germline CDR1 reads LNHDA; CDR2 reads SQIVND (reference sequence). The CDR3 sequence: CASSLQGGNTIYF. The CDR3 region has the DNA TGTGCCAGTAGTCTACAGGGAGGAAACACCATATATTTT.

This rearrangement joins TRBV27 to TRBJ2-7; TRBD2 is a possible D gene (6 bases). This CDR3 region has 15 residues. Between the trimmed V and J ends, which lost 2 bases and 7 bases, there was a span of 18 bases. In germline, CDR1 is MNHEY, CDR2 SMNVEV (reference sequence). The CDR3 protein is CASSLIAAANEEQYF. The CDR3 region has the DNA TGTGCCAGCAGTTTAATAGCGGCAGCCAACGAGGAGCAGTACTTC.

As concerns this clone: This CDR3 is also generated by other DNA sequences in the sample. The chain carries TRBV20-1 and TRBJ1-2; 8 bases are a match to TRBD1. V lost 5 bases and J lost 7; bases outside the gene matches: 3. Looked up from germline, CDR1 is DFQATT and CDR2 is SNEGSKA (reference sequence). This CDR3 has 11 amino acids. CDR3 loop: CSALDRGGYTF. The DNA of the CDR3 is TGCAGTGCTCTCGACAGGGGTGGCTACACCTTC.

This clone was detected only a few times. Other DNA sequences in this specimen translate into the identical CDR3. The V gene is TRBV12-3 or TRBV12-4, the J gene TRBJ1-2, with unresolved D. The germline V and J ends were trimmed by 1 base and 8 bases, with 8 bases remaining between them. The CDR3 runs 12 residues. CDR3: CASSLGGSGYTF. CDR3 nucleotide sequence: TGTGCCAGCAGTTTAGGAGGGAGCGGCTACACCTTC.

The DNA of the CDR3 is TGTGCCAGTAGTTTCGACAGGGACCTCATGGGCGGGGAGCTGTTTTTT. This translates into CASSFDRDLMGGELFF. The chain links TRBV19 to TRBJ2-2, with 7 bases aligning to TRBD1. The CDR3 has 16 residues. The ends lost 5 bases at V and 7 bases at J; junction bases unmatched: 13. Germline values: CDR1 LNHDA, CDR2 SQIVND (reference sequence).

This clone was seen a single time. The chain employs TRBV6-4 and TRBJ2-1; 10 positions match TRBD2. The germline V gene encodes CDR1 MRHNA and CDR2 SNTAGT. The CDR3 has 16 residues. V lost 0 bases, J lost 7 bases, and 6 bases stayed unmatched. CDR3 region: CASSDSASGRANEQFF. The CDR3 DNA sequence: TGTGCCAGCAGTGACTCGGCCAGCGGGAGGGCAAATGAGCAGTTCTTC.

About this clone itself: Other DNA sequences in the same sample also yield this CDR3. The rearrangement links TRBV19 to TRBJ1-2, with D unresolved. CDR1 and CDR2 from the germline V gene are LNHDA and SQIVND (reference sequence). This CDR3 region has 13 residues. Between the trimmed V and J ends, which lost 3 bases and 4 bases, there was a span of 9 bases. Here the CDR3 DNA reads TGTGCCAGTAGTATGGACGGCAGCTATGGCTACACCTTC. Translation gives CASSMDGSYGYTF.

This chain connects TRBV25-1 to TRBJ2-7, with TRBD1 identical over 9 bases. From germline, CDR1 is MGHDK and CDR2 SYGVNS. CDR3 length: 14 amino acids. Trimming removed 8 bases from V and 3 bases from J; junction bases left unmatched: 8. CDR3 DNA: TGTGCCAGCTCGTGGGGGACAGGGCACTACGAGCAGTACTTC. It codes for CASSWGTGHYEQYF.

CDR3 region: CASSVEIAGGYF. In DNA form, the CDR3 reads TGTGCCAGCAGTGTCGAGATAGCGGGAGGATATTTT. This sequence joins TRBV2 and TRBJ2-3; 10 positions agree with TRBD2. V shed 4 bases, J shed 15 bases, and the junction held 7 bases outside the gene matches. The germline gives CDR1 SNHLY, CDR2 FYNNEI. This CDR3 is 12 amino acids long. Drawing the rest from reference TRBV2 and TRBJ2-3, the complete variable domain is EPEVTQTPSHQVTQMGQEVILRCVPISNHLYFYWYRQILGQKVEFLVSFYNNEISEKSEIFDDQFSVERPDGSNFTLKIRSTKLEDSAMYFCASSVEIAGGYFGPGTRLTVL.